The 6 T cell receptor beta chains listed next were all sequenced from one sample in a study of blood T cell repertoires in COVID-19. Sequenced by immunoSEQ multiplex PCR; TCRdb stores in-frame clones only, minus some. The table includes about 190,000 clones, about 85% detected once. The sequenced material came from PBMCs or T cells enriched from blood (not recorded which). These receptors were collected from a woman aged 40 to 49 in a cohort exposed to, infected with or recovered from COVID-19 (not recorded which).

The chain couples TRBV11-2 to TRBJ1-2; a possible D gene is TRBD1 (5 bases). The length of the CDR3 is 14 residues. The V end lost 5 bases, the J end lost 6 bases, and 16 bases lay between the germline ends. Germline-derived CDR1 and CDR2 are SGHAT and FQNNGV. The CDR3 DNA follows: TGTGCCAGCAGCCCATTTCGGGGGTACAATGGCTACACCTTC. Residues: CASSPFRGYNGYTF.

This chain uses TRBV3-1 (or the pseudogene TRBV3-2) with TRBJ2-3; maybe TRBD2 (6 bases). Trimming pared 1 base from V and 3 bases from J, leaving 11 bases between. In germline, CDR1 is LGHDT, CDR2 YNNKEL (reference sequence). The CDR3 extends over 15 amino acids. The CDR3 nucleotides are TGTGCCAGCAGCCAAGCTGGCGGGGTAACAGATACGCAGTATTTT. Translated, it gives CASSQAGGVTDTQYF.

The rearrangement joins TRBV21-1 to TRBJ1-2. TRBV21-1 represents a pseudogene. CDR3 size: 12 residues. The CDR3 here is CASSKWRGSYTF. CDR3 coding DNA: TGTGCCAGCAGCAAGTGGAGGGGAAGCTACACCTTC.

The DNA of the CDR3 is TGTGCCAGCAGTTTAATCGTCACCGGGGAGCTGTTTTTT. Translation: CASSLIVTGELFF. The gene calls are TRBV12-3 or TRBV12-4 and TRBJ2-2; D unclear. This CDR3 is built from 13 residues. Trimming removed 2 bases at V and 4 bases at J, with 5 bases between.

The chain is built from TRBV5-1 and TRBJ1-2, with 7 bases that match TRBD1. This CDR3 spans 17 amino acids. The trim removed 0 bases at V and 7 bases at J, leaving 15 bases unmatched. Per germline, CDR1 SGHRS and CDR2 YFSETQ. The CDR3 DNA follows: TGCGCCAGCAGCTTGGCCTTAACAGGGGAAGGCTTAGGTGGCTACACCTTC. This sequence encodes CASSLALTGEGLGGYTF.

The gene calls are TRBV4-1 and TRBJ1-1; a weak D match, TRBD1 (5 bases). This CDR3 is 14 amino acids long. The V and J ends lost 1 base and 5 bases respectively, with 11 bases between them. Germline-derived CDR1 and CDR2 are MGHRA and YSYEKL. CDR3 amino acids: CASSQGVGRTEAFF. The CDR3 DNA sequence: TGCGCCAGCAGCCAAGGCGTGGGGCGGACTGAAGCTTTCTTT.